This TCR beta chain comes out of a study of regulatory T cells in long-lasting Graves disease. Study-wide findings and caveats: With a small sample size, accuracy may have been reduced. Favoring TRBV28, TRBJ1-2 and TRBJ2-5 was a feature seen in persistent disease.

Stated time point: newly diagnosed GD, antithyroid drugs for less than 3 months. The authors made the TCR library using RNA they extracted from PBMCs. The table lists this clonotype with many counts. Its antigen is still unknown. Germline V gives CDR1 SGHVS, CDR2 FQNEAQ. Trimming took 1 base from V and 6 from J, leaving 10 bases between them. The CDR3 is 13 amino acids. Arm-PCR of CDR3 regions and iRepertoire HTBI primers were the basis on which TCR beta libraries were built. TCRdb re-called the multiplex PCR reads with MiXCR, one entry per CDR3 protein. The sample contains approximately 210,000 distinct CDR3 sequences, roughly 18% of which appear only once.

The chain recombines TRBV7-8 with TRBJ2-7; TRBD2 is a possible D gene (5 bases). The source is a female donor with Graves disease. The sample was peripheral blood mononuclear cells (PBMCs), taken at new diagnosis, from a patient treated with antithyroid drugs. The CDR3 protein is CASSLVLAGEQYF. DNA for the CDR3: TGTGCCAGCAGCTTAGTGCTAGCTGGCGAGCAGTACTTC. Looking up the rest from reference TRBV7-8 and TRBJ2-7 gives the full variable domain: GAGVSQSPRYKVAKRGQDVALRCDPISGHVSLFWYQQALGQGPEFLTYFQNEAQLDKSGLPSDRFFAERPEGSVSTLKIQRTQQEDSAVYLCASSLVLAGEQYFGPGTRLTVT.